The T cell receptor (beta chain) under discussion was sequenced for a study of a mutant IDH1 vaccine in newly diagnosed glioma. Time point here: week 35, safety follow-up. Every vaccination contained 300 ug of the mutant IDH1 20-mer peptide and was paired with topical imiquimod. The V gene's germline CDR1 is KGHSH and CDR2 LQKENI. The V and J ends lost 3 bases and 0 bases respectively, with 12 bases between them. CDR3 length: 16 residues. In the case of this clone: The antigen is unknown.

The table came from immunoSEQ multiplex PCR; TCRdb's copy has only in-frame clones and leaves some out. Of 30,000 or so clones listed, roughly 80% were seen once; the top ten hold around 7%. The material sequenced was PBMCs, taken from a glioma patient whose treatment included an IDH1 peptide vaccine. This sequence joins TRBV18 and TRBJ1-3; D may be TRBD1 (6 bases). This receptor was obtained from a woman aged 18 to 35 with glioma. This CDR3 is CASSPSLGGSGNTIYF. The DNA of the CDR3 is TGTGCCAGCTCACCGAGCTTAGGGGGCTCTGGAAACACCATATATTTT.